A single sample gave rise to the 29 T cell receptor beta chains below, sequenced in a study of identical twins. MiXCR, applied by TCRdb to the 5' RACE reads, yields one record per CDR3 protein. The table lists nearly 900,000 distinct CDR3 sequences, more than 9% of them singletons. This sample was also put to use in a study of yellow fever vaccine responses in identical twins.

Sample: PBMCs. The receptors were sampled from a woman between 18 and 30 years old in good health.

The chain employs TRBV29-1 and TRBJ2-2; 11 nucleotides match TRBD2. The germline CDR1 and CDR2 sequences are SQVTM and ANQGSEA. The CDR3 contains 17 residues. J gave up 1 base and V 4 bases, and 8 bases lay outside the gene matches. CDR3 loop: CSVAQLAGGENTGELFF. The CDR3, as DNA: TGCAGCGTTGCGCAGCTAGCGGGGGGAGAGAACACCGGGGAGCTGTTTTTT.

This clonotype was found many times. The chain is built from TRBV20-1 and TRBJ2-5; D is ambiguous. V was clipped by 4 bases and J by 0 bases, with 0 bases between them. Per germline, CDR1 DFQATT and CDR2 SNEGSKA (reference sequence). The CDR3 sequence is 10 residues long. CDR3 region: CSANQETQYF. DNA of the CDR3: TGCAGTGCTAACCAAGAGACCCAGTACTTC.

The CDR3 region is CSVEVFVLKPYNEQFF. The DNA of the CDR3 is TGCAGCGTTGAAGTCTTTGTCCTAAAACCATACAATGAGCAGTTCTTC. J is TRBJ2-1 and V is TRBV29-1, with no clear D. CDR1 and CDR2 from the germline V gene are SQVTM and ANQGSEA. The CDR3 loop spans 16 amino acids. V was pared by 1 base and J by 4 bases, with 17 bases between.

In this sample, this clonotype turned up a few times. The chain carries TRBV6-5 and TRBJ1-6; maybe TRBD1 (5 bases). Germline V CDR1 and CDR2: MNHEY, SVGAGI. This CDR3 has 12 amino acids. The V end lost 6 bases, the J end lost 7 bases, and 7 bases lay between the germline ends. CDR3 loop: CASRRDNSPLHF. The CDR3 region has the DNA TGTGCCAGCAGAAGGGACAATTCACCCCTCCACTTT.

This clonotype was seen a few times. The V and J genes are TRBV24-1 and TRBJ2-3; D is possibly TRBD2 (5 bases). V lost 4 bases, J lost 0 bases, and 10 bases lay in between. This CDR3 contains 15 residues. Germline V gene data show CDR1 as KGHDR and CDR2 as SFDVKD. This CDR3 reads CATSELSGSTDTQYF. In nucleotides, the CDR3 is TGTGCCACCAGTGAGCTCTCGGGGAGCACAGATACGCAGTATTTT.

The rearrangement links TRBV12-5 to TRBJ2-7; D possibly corresponds to TRBD2 (5 bases). Germline-derived CDR1 and CDR2 are LGHNT and FRNRAP. Trimming left V 5 bases short and J 2 bases short, with 13 bases between. The CDR3 spans 14 residues. CDR3 protein: CASGLLREPYEQYF. The CDR3, as DNA: TGTGCTAGTGGTCTCCTTCGGGAACCCTACGAGCAGTACTTC.

This clonotype turned up a few times. The chain recombines TRBV4-2 with TRBJ2-3, with 10 nucleotides matching TRBD2. This CDR3 spans 14 amino acids. V trimming: 5 bases; J trimming: 5 bases; junction bases outside the gene matches: 4. Germline V gene lookup returns CDR1 LGHNA and CDR2 YNFKEQ. The CDR3 nucleotides are TGTGCCAGCAGCGAGCGGGGGGGCTTAGATACGCAGTATTTT. This codes for CASSERGGLDTQYF.

This clonotype was observed a handful of times. V is TRBV27 and J is TRBJ1-2; D perhaps matches TRBD1 (6 bases). The CDR3 covers 17 residues. With 0 bases removed from V and 2 bases from J, the gap between germline ends came to 16 bases. Per germline, CDR1 MNHEY and CDR2 SMNVEV (reference sequence). The CDR3 sequence: CASSLSSGGTPNYGYTF. The CDR3 DNA follows: TGTGCCAGCAGTTTATCTTCGGGTGGGACACCGAACTATGGCTACACCTTC.

J is TRBJ2-6 and V is TRBV10-2; D gene uncertain. V lost 8 bases to trimming and J lost 2 bases, with 13 bases between them. Germline lookup yields CDR1 WSHSY and CDR2 SAAADI. This CDR3 comprises 15 residues. Written as DNA, the CDR3 is TGCGCCAGCCTAGACAACCGGGCTGGGGCCAACGTCCTGACTTTC. This translates into CASLDNRAGANVLTF.

The sample holds many counts of this clonotype. The chain is built from TRBV20-1 and TRBJ2-3, with D maybe TRBD2 (6 bases). Looked up from germline, CDR1 is DFQATT and CDR2 is SNEGSKA (reference sequence). The CDR3 is 15 amino acids. V dropped 5 bases and J dropped 4 bases, with 19 bases sitting between them. The CDR3 DNA reads as TGCAGTGCTTACCCTAGGCGGGGCCCCCCAGATACGCAGTATTTT. It yields the protein CSAYPRRGPPDTQYF.

This clonotype has ten or more counts. The chain combines TRBV12-3 or TRBV12-4 with TRBJ2-7; D remains ambiguous. The CDR3 length is 12 residues. V lost 6 bases and J 4 bases, leaving 10 bases between the germline ends. The CDR3 DNA reads TGTGCCAGCAGCTCTACCATGTACGAGCAGTACTTC. Translating it yields CASSSTMYEQYF.

This chain connects TRBV2 to TRBJ2-1; D is tentatively TRBD1 or TRBD2 (5 bases each). The CDR3 has 12 residues. In germline, CDR1 is SNHLY, CDR2 FYNNEI. Trimming left V 6 bases short and J 6 bases short, with 9 bases between. For the CDR3, the DNA is TGTGCCAGCAGCGGGGCGCCCAATGAGCAGTTCTTC. It encodes CASSGAPNEQFF.

The chain recombines TRBV28 with TRBJ2-7; D is uncertain. The germline gives CDR1 MDHEN, CDR2 SYDVKM. The V gene lost 2 bases and the J gene lost 3 bases, with 14 bases spanning the gap. The CDR3 contains 15 residues. CDR3 bases: TGTGCCAGCAGTTTACACGGCGGCATCCACTACGAGCAGTACTTC. The encoded protein is CASSLHGGIHYEQYF. Filled out from reference TRBV28 and TRBJ2-7, the complete variable domain reads DVKVTQSSRYLVKRTGEKVFLECVQDMDHENMFWYRQDPGLGLRLIYFSYDVKMKEKGDIPEGYSVSREKKERFSLILESASTNQTSMYLCASSLHGGIHYEQYFGPGTRLTVT.

This clonotype was seen many times. Here the CDR3 reads CASSSRGSGVTPRTGELFF. CDR3 DNA sequence: TGCGCCAGCAGCTCCCGAGGTAGCGGGGTTACCCCAAGGACCGGGGAGCTGTTTTTT. This chain connects TRBV5-1 to TRBJ2-2; 8 positions match TRBD2. This CDR3 region has 19 residues. The germline CDR1 and CDR2 sequences are SGHRS and YFSETQ. The trim removed 3 bases at V and 5 bases at J, leaving 18 bases unmatched.

This chain links TRBV7-8 with TRBJ2-2; 7 nucleotides align to TRBD1. CDR3 length: 17 residues. CDR1 is SGHVS, CDR2 FQNEAQ, per germline. The V segment lost 2 bases and the J segment 4 bases; nucleotides outside the gene matches: 10. DNA of the CDR3: TGTGCCAGCAGCTTAAGATACGGGACAGCGAGCACCGGGGAGCTGTTTTTT. Its translation: CASSLRYGTASTGELFF.

There are a few counts of this clonotype. This chain joins TRBV20-1 and TRBJ1-2; no clear D gene. V was cut by 6 bases and J by 5 bases, with 7 bases left in between. The CDR3 is 10 amino acids. Germline CDR1 reads DFQATT; CDR2 reads SNEGSKA (reference sequence). The DNA of the CDR3 is TGCAGTGCCGGTCCTTATGGCTACACCTTC. Amino acids: CSAGPYGYTF.

Only a few counts were recorded for this clonotype. This chain joins TRBV12-3 or TRBV12-4 and TRBJ2-6, with a possible D match to TRBD1 (5 bases). Trimming took off 4 bases at V and 4 bases at J, with 14 bases between the two ends. The CDR3 sequence is 16 residues long. CDR3 nucleotides: TGTGCCAGCAGTTCTCTACAGGACGTCGGGGCCAACGTCCTGACTTTC. As protein: CASSSLQDVGANVLTF.

The chain employs TRBV12-3 or TRBV12-4 and TRBJ1-5, with D uncertain. Trimming took 2 bases from V and 0 from J, leaving 8 bases between them. This CDR3 spans 15 amino acids. The CDR3 nucleotides read TGTGCCAGCAGTTTACGCAGTTATAGCAATCAGCCCCAGCATTTT. Encoded protein: CASSLRSYSNQPQHF.

V and J are TRBV29-1 and TRBJ2-7; 7 bases fit TRBD2. J lost 2 bases, V lost 4 bases, and 11 bases had no gene match. The CDR3 runs to 15 residues. CDR1 SQVTM and CDR2 ANQGSEA come from the germline V gene. The CDR3 nucleotides read TGCAGCGTTGGGTTGCCTGAGCGGGGCACCTACGAGCAGTACTTC. Its translation is CSVGLPERGTYEQYF.

This clonotype was picked up many times. This rearrangement joins TRBV6-2 or TRBV6-3 to TRBJ2-7, with 7 bases lining up with TRBD2. Losses at the gene ends were 7 bases for V and 3 bases for J; bases not matched to a gene: 6. Germline CDR1 reads MNHEY; CDR2 reads SVGEGT. There are 13 residues in the CDR3. CDR3 nucleotides: TGTGCCAGCACGCGGTGGGAGGGCTACGAGCAGTACTTC. Translating gives CASTRWEGYEQYF.

As DNA, the CDR3 is TGTGCCAGCAGCCAAGGGCTAGCGGGCGGTGACCAGTACTTC. Amino acids: CASSQGLAGGDQYF. This chain links TRBV4-2 with TRBJ2-5, with TRBD2 matching 8 bases. Germline V gene sequence: CDR1 LGHNA, CDR2 YNFKEQ. The CDR3 is made up of 14 amino acids. Losses at the gene ends were 1 base for V and 10 bases for J; bases not matched to a gene: 8.

This clonotype was observed at least ten times. This chain links TRBV5-1 with TRBJ1-4; 9 bases fit TRBD1. Germline V gene sequence: CDR1 SGHRS, CDR2 YFSETQ. The CDR3 spans 14 residues. The J segment lost 7 bases and the V segment lost 7 bases, leaving 8 bases of the junction unmatched. In nucleotides, the CDR3 is TGCGCCAGCGGACACTCGGGACAGGGTGAAAAACTGTTTTTT. This codes for CASGHSGQGEKLFF.

The chain combines TRBV5-1 with TRBJ2-1; 8 bases map to TRBD2. The V gene's germline CDR1 is SGHRS and CDR2 YFSETQ. The CDR3 consists of 15 residues. V lost 0 bases, J lost 7 bases, and 6 bases stayed unmatched. CDR3 residues: CASSLVAGRRNEQFF. The CDR3 DNA is TGCGCCAGCAGCTTGGTAGCGGGAAGGCGGAATGAGCAGTTCTTC.

This clonotype showed up just a few times. The gene calls are TRBV5-5 and TRBJ1-1; D not resolved. V lost 3 bases and J lost 0, with 18 bases in between. From germline, CDR1 is SGHKS and CDR2 YYEKEE (reference sequence). The CDR3 extends over 17 amino acids. The CDR3 DNA reads TGTGCCAGCAGCTCCCATGGGCGGTATACCCTGAACACTGAAGCTTTCTTT. Protein product: CASSSHGRYTLNTEAFF.

This clonotype was recorded many times. The rearrangement joins TRBV12-5 to TRBJ2-1; TRBD2 matches at 7 bases. The V gene end was trimmed by 0 bases and the J gene end by 0 bases; junction bases not matched to a gene: 8. CDR1 LGHNT and CDR2 FRNRAP come from the germline V gene. CDR3 length equals 18 residues. CDR3 bases: TGTGCTAGTGGTTTGGTCGCCAGCGGGGCAAGCTCCTACAATGAGCAGTTCTTC. Translating gives CASGLVASGASSYNEQFF.

This clonotype was observed a few times. This chain connects TRBV11-2 to TRBJ2-5; D might be TRBD2 (6 bases). The CDR3 contains 18 residues. V lost 5 bases and J lost 2, with 24 bases in between. Germline V gene sequence: CDR1 SGHAT, CDR2 FQNNGV. The DNA for the CDR3 is TGTGCCAGCAGCCACGTGCCCCATTGGGGGGAAAGGCAAGAGACCCAGTACTTC. It yields the protein CASSHVPHWGERQETQYF.

This clonotype turned up a few times. This rearrangement joins TRBV18 to TRBJ2-6; D is perhaps TRBD1 (5 bases). Trimming left V 5 bases short and J 0 bases short, with 8 bases between. The CDR3 sequence is 15 residues long. The germline gives CDR1 KGHSH, CDR2 LQKENI. CDR3 residues: CASSSDNSGANVLTF. In DNA form, the CDR3 reads TGTGCCAGCTCATCGGACAACTCTGGGGCCAACGTCCTGACTTTC. Full variable domain (rest looked up from reference TRBV18 and TRBJ2-6): NAGVMQNPRHLVRRRGQEARLRCSPMKGHSHVYWYRQLPEEGLKFMVYLQKENIIDESGMPKERFSAEFPKEGPSILRIQQVVRGDSAAYFCASSSDNSGANVLTFGAGSRLTVL.

This clonotype was seen more than once but under ten times. The genes are TRBV6-1 and TRBJ2-3, with D unresolved. This CDR3 has 9 residues. Looked up from germline, CDR1 is MNHNS and CDR2 is SASEGT. The V gene lost 8 bases and the J gene lost 10 bases, with 7 bases spanning the gap. CDR3 sequence reads: CASGDSQYF. The CDR3 DNA sequence: TGTGCCAGCGGAGACTCGCAGTATTTT.

This clonotype was seen ten or more times. The chain joins TRBV2 to TRBJ2-1; D possibly corresponds to TRBD2 (5 bases). V gave up 7 bases and J gave up 7 bases, with 23 bases separating them. CDR3 length: 16 residues. Looked up from germline, CDR1 is SNHLY and CDR2 is FYNNEI. CDR3 in DNA: TGTGCCAGCATTAAGCGTGGGAGTGGAACACGGAATGAGCAGTTCTTC. Residues: CASIKRGSGTRNEQFF.